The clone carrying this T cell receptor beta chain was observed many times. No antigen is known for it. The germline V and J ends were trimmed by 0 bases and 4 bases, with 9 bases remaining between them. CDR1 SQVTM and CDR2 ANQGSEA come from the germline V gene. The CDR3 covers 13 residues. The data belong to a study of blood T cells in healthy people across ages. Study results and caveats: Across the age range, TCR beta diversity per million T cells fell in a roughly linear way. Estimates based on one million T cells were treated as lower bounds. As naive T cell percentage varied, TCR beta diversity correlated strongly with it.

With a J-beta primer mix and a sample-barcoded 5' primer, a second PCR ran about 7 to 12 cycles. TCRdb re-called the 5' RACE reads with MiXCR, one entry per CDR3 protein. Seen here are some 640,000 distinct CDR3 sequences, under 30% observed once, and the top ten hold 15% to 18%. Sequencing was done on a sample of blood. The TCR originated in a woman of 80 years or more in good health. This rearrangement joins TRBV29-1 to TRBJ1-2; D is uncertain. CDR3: CSVEELSGYGYTF. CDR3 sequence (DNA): TGCAGCGTTGAAGAGCTTTCGGGCTATGGCTACACCTTC.